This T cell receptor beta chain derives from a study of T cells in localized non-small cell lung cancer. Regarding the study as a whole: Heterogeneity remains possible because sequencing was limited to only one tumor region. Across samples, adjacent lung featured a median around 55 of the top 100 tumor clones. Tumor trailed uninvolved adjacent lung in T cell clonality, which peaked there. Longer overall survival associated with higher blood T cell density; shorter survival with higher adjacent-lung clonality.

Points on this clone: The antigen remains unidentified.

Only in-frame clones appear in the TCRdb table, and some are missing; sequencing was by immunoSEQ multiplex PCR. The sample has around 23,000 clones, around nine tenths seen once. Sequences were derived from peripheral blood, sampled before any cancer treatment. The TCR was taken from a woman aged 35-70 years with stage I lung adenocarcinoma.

CDR3 bases: TGCAGCGGCTCTAGACAGGGGAACACTGAAGCTTTCTTT. Translation gives CSGSRQGNTEAFF. The genes are TRBV29-1 and TRBJ1-1, with TRBD1 identical over 7 bases. Per the germline V gene, CDR1 is SQVTM and CDR2 is ANQGSEA. The length of the CDR3 is 13 residues. V lost 7 bases and J lost 1; bases outside the gene matches: 6. The full variable domain, in which reference TRBV29-1 and TRBJ1-1 provide the parts outside the CDR3, is SAVISQKPSRDICQRGTSLTIQCQVDSQVTMMFWYRQQPGQSLTLIATANQGSEATYESGFVIDKFPISRPNLTFSTLTVSNMSPEDSSIYLCSGSRQGNTEAFFGQGTRLTVV.